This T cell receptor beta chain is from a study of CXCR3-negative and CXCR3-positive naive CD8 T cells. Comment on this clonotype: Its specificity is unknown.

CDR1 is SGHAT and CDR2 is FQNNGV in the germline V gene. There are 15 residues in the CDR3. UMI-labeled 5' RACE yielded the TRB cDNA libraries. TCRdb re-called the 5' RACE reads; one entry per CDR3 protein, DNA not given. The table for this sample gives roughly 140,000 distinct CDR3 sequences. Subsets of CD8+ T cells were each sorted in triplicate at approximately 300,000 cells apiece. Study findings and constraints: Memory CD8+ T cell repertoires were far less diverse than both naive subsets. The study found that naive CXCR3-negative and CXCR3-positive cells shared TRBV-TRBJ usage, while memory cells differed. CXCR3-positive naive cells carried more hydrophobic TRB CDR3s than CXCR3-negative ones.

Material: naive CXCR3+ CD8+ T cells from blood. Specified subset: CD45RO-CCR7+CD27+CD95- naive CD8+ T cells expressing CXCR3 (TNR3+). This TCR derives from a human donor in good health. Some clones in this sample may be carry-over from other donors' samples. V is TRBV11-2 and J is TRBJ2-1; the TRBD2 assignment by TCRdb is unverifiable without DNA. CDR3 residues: CASSLEVAGYNEQFF.